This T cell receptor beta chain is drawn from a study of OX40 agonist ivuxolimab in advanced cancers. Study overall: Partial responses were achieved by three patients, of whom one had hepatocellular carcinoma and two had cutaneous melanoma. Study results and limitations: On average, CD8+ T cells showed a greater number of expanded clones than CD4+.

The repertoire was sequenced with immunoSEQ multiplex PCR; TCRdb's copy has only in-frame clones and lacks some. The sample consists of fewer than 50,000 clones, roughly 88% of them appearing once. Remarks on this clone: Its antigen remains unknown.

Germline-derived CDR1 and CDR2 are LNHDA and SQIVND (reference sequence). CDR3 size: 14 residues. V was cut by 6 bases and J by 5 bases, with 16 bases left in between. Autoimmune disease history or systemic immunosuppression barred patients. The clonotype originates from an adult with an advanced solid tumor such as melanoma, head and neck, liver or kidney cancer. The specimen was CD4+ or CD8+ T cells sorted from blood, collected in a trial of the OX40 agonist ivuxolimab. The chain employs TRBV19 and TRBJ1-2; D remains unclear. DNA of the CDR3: TGTGCCAGTAGCCCCAGTCCCGCGGCATATGGCTACACCTTC. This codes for CASSPSPAAYGYTF.